These T cell receptor beta chains were read from a single sample in a study of cytotoxic CD8 clonotypes in ibrutinib-treated CLL. Repertoires were generated with immunoSEQ multiplex PCR, while TCRdb's copy carries only in-frame clones and drops some. Among tens of thousands of clones listed, around four fifths were seen once. This specimen consisted of PBMCs, obtained after 24 months of ibrutinib treatment. The receptors were sampled from a human donor with chronic lymphocytic leukemia. The CDR3 runs from the conserved cysteine through the conserved F or W. The D gene is left open where the match is weak. Some rows mark clone size as missing; the rest say once, few, many or name a class of expanded clone.

size: once
J: TRBJ1-5
D: -
V: TRBV6-1
DNA: TGTGCCAGCGTGGCAGGGTATAGCAATCAGCCCCAGCATTTT
CDR3: CASVAGYSNQPQHF

size: -
J: TRBJ2-1
D: TRBD2
V: TRBV11-2
DNA: TGTGCCAGCAGCTTAGGGGGACTAGCGATTTTAGATGAGCAGTTCTTC
CDR3: CASSLGGLAILDEQFF

size: few
J: TRBJ2-1
D: TRBD1
V: TRBV2
DNA: TGTGCCAGCAGGGGACAGGGTTACAATGAGCAGTTCTTC
CDR3: CASRGQGYNEQFF

size: once
J: TRBJ2-7
D: -
V: TRBV27
DNA: TGTGCCAGGAAAGACGGTAACCGGGTCCAGATCTACGAGCAGTACTTC
CDR3: CARKDGNRVQIYEQYF

size: -
J: TRBJ2-7
D: TRBD1
V: TRBV28
DNA: TGTGCCAGCAGTCCCCGGACAGGGCTTAGCGAGCAGTACTTC
CDR3: CASSPRTGLSEQYF

size: few
J: TRBJ2-5
D: TRBD2
V: TRBV13
DNA: TGTGCCAGCAGCTTAGTCAGCGGGGGCTTCCAAGAGACCCAGTACTTC
CDR3: CASSLVSGGFQETQYF

size: -
J: TRBJ1-2
D: -
V: TRBV28
DNA: TGTGCCAGCAGTTTATTTCCTGATGGCTACACCTTC
CDR3: CASSLFPDGYTF

size: -
J: TRBJ1-1
D: -
V: TRBV15
DNA: TGTGCCACCAGCTTCGCTGGGGGTGTCACTGAAGCTTTCTTT
CDR3: CATSFAGGVTEAFF

size: once
J: TRBJ1-3
D: -
V: TRBV4-2
DNA: TGTGCCAGCAGCCAAGGTCTCAGGTTTTTAGGGAACACCATATATTTT
CDR3: CASSQGLRFLGNTIYF

size: -
J: TRBJ2-2
D: -
V: TRBV18
DNA: TGTGCCAGCTCACCAAACGCAGGGGATACCGGGGAGCTGTTTTTT
CDR3: CASSPNAGDTGELFF

size: once
J: TRBJ2-7
D: -
V: TRBV7-2
DNA: TGTGCCAGCAGCTTATACCTAGCGTCCTACGAGCAGTACTTC
CDR3: CASSLYLASYEQYF

size: -
J: TRBJ2-7
D: TRBD2
V: TRBV5-1
DNA: TGCGCCAGCAGTCAAGGACTAGCGGGAGTCTACGAGCAGTACTTC
CDR3: CASSQGLAGVYEQYF

size: -
J: TRBJ2-7
D: TRBD2
V: TRBV6-5
DNA: TGTGCCAGCAGTTACGCCGGGACTAGCTACGAGCAGTACTTC
CDR3: CASSYAGTSYEQYF

size: -
J: TRBJ2-1
D: TRBD2
V: TRBV7-2
DNA: TGTGCCAGCAGCCAAATCCTAGCGGTATCGCACGACCCCTACAATGAGCAGTTCTTC
CDR3: CASSQILAVSHDPYNEQFF

size: -
J: TRBJ2-7
D: TRBD1
V: TRBV28
DNA: TGTGCCAGCAGTAGGACAGGCACCTACGAGCAGTACTTC
CDR3: CASSRTGTYEQYF

size: -
J: TRBJ2-1
D: -
V: TRBV5-1
DNA: TGCGCCAGCAGCTTGGGGGCTAGCATCTACAATGAGCAGTTCTTC
CDR3: CASSLGASIYNEQFF

size: -
J: TRBJ2-3
D: -
V: TRBV6-6
DNA: TGTGCCAGCAAAACGGACAGGAGGGGCACAGATACGCAGTATTTT
CDR3: CASKTDRRGTDTQYF

size: -
J: TRBJ2-1
D: TRBD2
V: TRBV12-5
DNA: TGTGCTAGTGGTCCTCCCCCCGGGCTAGCGGGGCCTAGCTCCTACAATGAGCAGTTCTTC
CDR3: CASGPPPGLAGPSSYNEQFF

size: -
J: TRBJ2-1
D: -
V: TRBV11-3
DNA: TGTGCCAGCAGCTTATCGGGGCAAAATAGCAATGAGCAGTTCTTC
CDR3: CASSLSGQNSNEQFF

size: -
J: TRBJ2-3
D: TRBD1
V: TRBV6-5
DNA: TGTGCCAGCAGCCGAGGGGGCTTTAGCACAGATACGCAGTATTTT
CDR3: CASSRGGFSTDTQYF

size: -
J: TRBJ2-5
D: TRBD1
V: TRBV9
DNA: TGTGCCAGCAGCCGGGGGACAGGGGGGTTTCTCGAGACCCAGTACTTC
CDR3: CASSRGTGGFLETQYF

size: -
J: TRBJ2-3
D: -
V: TRBV27
DNA: TGTGCCAGCAGCGAGCAACGACTTAGCACAGATACGCAGTATTTT
CDR3: CASSEQRLSTDTQYF

size: -
J: TRBJ1-5
D: -
V: TRBV28
DNA: TGTGCCAGCAGTTTCTCCGCTTGGGGGCTAGGGCAGCCCCAGCATTTT
CDR3: CASSFSAWGLGQPQHF

size: -
J: TRBJ2-1
D: TRBD2
V: TRBV20-1
DNA: TGCAGTCAGGGACTAGCGAAGGGGCAGTTCTTC
CDR3: CSQGLAKGQFF

size: -
J: TRBJ1-5
D: -
V: TRBV19
DNA: TGTGCCAGTAGTATGTTGTTAAACAATCAGCCCCAGCATTTT
CDR3: CASSMLLNNQPQHF

size: -
J: TRBJ2-1
D: TRBD2
V: TRBV7-3
DNA: TGTGCCAGCAGCGCTAGCGGCTCCTACAATGAGCAGTTCTTC
CDR3: CASSASGSYNEQFF

size: once
J: TRBJ2-6
D: -
V: TRBV5-2
DNA: TGCGCCAGCAGCCAAGGGGTTGTCTCTGGGGCCAACGTCCTGACTTTC
CDR3: CASSQGVVSGANVLTF

size: -
J: TRBJ2-2
D: -
V: TRBV7-8
DNA: TGTGCCAGCAGCTTAGCCTTAGGTAACACCGGGGAGCTGTTTTTT
CDR3: CASSLALGNTGELFF

size: -
J: TRBJ2-7
D: -
V: TRBV30
DNA: TGTGCCTGGAGTCTGATGTACGAGCAGTACTTC
CDR3: CAWSLMYEQYF

size: -
J: TRBJ2-1
D: -
V: TRBV30
DNA: TGTGCCTGGAGCGCGAACAATGAGCAGTTCTTC
CDR3: CAWSANNEQFF

size: -
J: TRBJ2-1
D: TRBD2
V: TRBV4-2
DNA: TGTGCCAGCAGCCACACCGGGACTAGCGGGAGAGTGGGAGATGAGCAGTTCTTC
CDR3: CASSHTGTSGRVGDEQFF

size: -
J: TRBJ2-2
D: -
V: TRBV11-2
DNA: TGTGCCAGCAGCTTAGTTATTACCGGGGAGCTGTTTTTT
CDR3: CASSLVITGELFF

size: -
J: TRBJ1-3
D: -
V: TRBV5-1
DNA: TGCGCCAGCAGCTTGGGGGACGGAGGAAACACCATATATTTT
CDR3: CASSLGDGGNTIYF

size: -
J: TRBJ2-7
D: TRBD2
V: TRBV11-2
DNA: TGTGCCAGCAGCCCTTTAACTAGCGGGGGTTACAAGTCCTACGAGCAGTACTTC
CDR3: CASSPLTSGGYKSYEQYF

size: -
J: TRBJ1-1
D: -
V: TRBV15
DNA: TGTGCCACCAGTCCTCAAACGGGCTCTAACACTGAAGCTTTCTTT
CDR3: CATSPQTGSNTEAFF

size: -
J: TRBJ2-3
D: TRBD1
V: TRBV18
DNA: TGTGCCAGCTCGCCGGGACAGGGGGCAGAGACGCAGTATTTT
CDR3: CASSPGQGAETQYF

size: -
J: TRBJ2-1
D: -
V: TRBV7-6
DNA: TGTGCCAGCAGCTATAACCCGGGAGAGTCCAATGAGCAGTTCTTC
CDR3: CASSYNPGESNEQFF

size: -
J: TRBJ2-1
D: TRBD1
V: TRBV19
DNA: TGTGCCAGTAGTGGCAGGACAGGGGAAAGAGCGGAGCAGTTCTTC
CDR3: CASSGRTGERAEQFF

size: -
J: TRBJ1-4
D: -
V: TRBV10-3
DNA: TGTGCCATAAGCAGGGTTGCTAATGAAAAACTGTTTTTT
CDR3: CAISRVANEKLFF

size: -
J: TRBJ1-2
D: TRBD1
V: TRBV11-3
DNA: TGTGCCAGCAGCTCTGGGGCAGGGGGCTCGGCTAACTATGGCTACACCTTC
CDR3: CASSSGAGGSANYGYTF

size: -
J: TRBJ2-3
D: TRBD2
V: TRBV29-1
DNA: TGCAGCGTTAGCGGGAGGGCAGATACGCAGTATTTT
CDR3: CSVSGRADTQYF

size: -
J: TRBJ2-7
D: -
V: TRBV5-1
DNA: TGCGCCAGCAGCTTGGGAACGGTGTCGATGGGATACGAGCAGTACTTC
CDR3: CASSLGTVSMGYEQYF

size: -
J: TRBJ2-1
D: TRBD2
V: TRBV4-1
DNA: TGCGCCAGCAGCCAATGGTCTAGCGGGCCCCGCGCCTACAATGAGCAGTTCTTC
CDR3: CASSQWSSGPRAYNEQFF

size: -
J: TRBJ2-7
D: TRBD1
V: TRBV7-2
DNA: TGTGCCAGCAGCTGGACCGGGACAGGGAGCTACGAGCAGTACTTC
CDR3: CASSWTGTGSYEQYF

size: -
J: TRBJ2-7
D: -
V: TRBV7-3
DNA: TGTGCCAGCAGCTTAGCAGGGGGGAACGAGCAGTACTTC
CDR3: CASSLAGGNEQYF

size: few
J: TRBJ2-3
D: -
V: TRBV30
DNA: TGTGCCTGGAGTAGGGAGCGGACTAGCACAGATACGCAGTATTTT
CDR3: CAWSRERTSTDTQYF

size: once
J: TRBJ2-7
D: TRBD1
V: TRBV5-1
DNA: TGCGCCAGCAGCTTGGCGCCGGGACAGTTCGCCGAGCAGTACTTC
CDR3: CASSLAPGQFAEQYF

size: -
J: TRBJ2-6
D: -
V: TRBV30
DNA: TGTGCCTGGAGTGTAGGGGCACACTCTGGGGCCAACGTCCTGACTTTC
CDR3: CAWSVGAHSGANVLTF

size: -
J: TRBJ2-1
D: -
V: TRBV4-2
DNA: TGTGCCAGCAGCCAGGTTGACAATGAGCAGTTCTTC
CDR3: CASSQVDNEQFF

size: -
J: TRBJ2-7
D: -
V: TRBV7-2
DNA: TGTGCCAGCAGCTTAGCCGAAGGGGGACCCTACGAGCAGTACTTC
CDR3: CASSLAEGGPYEQYF

size: -
J: TRBJ2-2
D: -
V: TRBV11-3
DNA: TGTGCCAGCAGCTTGGCGGGCGGGACCGGGGAGCTGTTTTTT
CDR3: CASSLAGGTGELFF

size: -
J: TRBJ2-7
D: TRBD1
V: TRBV28
DNA: TGTGCCAGCAGTTTGCCGACAGGGGGTTATAGCTCCTACGAGCAGTACTTC
CDR3: CASSLPTGGYSSYEQYF

size: -
J: TRBJ1-2
D: -
V: TRBV4-2
DNA: TGTGCCAGCAGCCAAGATCATAACCTCGGCTATGGCTACACCTTC
CDR3: CASSQDHNLGYGYTF

size: -
J: TRBJ2-7
D: -
V: TRBV6-5
DNA: TGTGCCAGCAGTTACTCGGCGGGAACCTCCTACGAGCAGTACTTC
CDR3: CASSYSAGTSYEQYF

size: -
J: TRBJ2-1
D: TRBD2
V: TRBV5-6
DNA: TGTGCCAGCAGCTTGCCGGGACTAGCGGGATACTATGAGCAGTTCTTC
CDR3: CASSLPGLAGYYEQFF